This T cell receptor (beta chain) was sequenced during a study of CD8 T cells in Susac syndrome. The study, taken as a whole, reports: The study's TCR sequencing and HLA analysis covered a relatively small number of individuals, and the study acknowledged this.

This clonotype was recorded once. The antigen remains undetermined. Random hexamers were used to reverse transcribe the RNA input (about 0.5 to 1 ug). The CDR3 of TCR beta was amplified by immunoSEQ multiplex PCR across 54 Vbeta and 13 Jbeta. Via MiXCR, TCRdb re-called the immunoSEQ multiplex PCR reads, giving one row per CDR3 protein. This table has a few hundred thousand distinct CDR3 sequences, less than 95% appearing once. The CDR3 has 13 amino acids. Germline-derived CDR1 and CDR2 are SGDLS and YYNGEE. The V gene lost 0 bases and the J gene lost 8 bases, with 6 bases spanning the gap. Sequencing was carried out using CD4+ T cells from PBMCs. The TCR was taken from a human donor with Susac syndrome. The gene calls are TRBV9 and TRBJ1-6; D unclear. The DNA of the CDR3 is TGTGCCAGCAGCGTAGAGGGTCATTCACCCCTCCACTTT. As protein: CASSVEGHSPLHF.